These 10 T cell receptor beta chains came from one sample sequenced in a study of T cell responses to AZD1222 COVID-19 vaccine. Sequencing was performed with immunoSEQ multiplex PCR; in TCRdb, only in-frame clones are kept and a portion is missing. The sample carries some 140,000 clones, over 65% recorded once. The sequencing used peripheral blood, collected on day 0 of AZD1222 vaccination. These TCRs come from an adult in good health.

The chain joins TRBV5-3 to TRBJ1-1; D is unclear. TRBV5-3 counts as an open reading frame of uncertain function. The length of the CDR3 is 14 residues. V lost 0 bases and J lost 1, with 7 bases in between. This CDR3 is CARSLETSNTEAFF. DNA of the CDR3: TGTGCCAGAAGCTTGGAGACCTCGAACACTGAAGCTTTCTTT.

This clone was recorded once. The gene calls are TRBV6-6 and TRBJ1-1; tentatively, D is TRBD1 (6 bases). Germline V gene data show CDR1 as MNHNY and CDR2 as SVGAGI (reference sequence). CDR3 length equals 14 residues. V lost 2 bases and J lost 3, with 10 bases in between. The CDR3, as DNA: TGTGCCAGCAGTTACAAGGCAGGGGACACTGAAGCTTTCTTT. It codes for CASSYKAGDTEAFF.

The V call is TRBV19, the J call TRBJ1-2; the D is unclear. Trimming shortened V by 2 bases and J by 7 bases, and 11 bases separated the two germline ends. Germline CDR1 LNHDA, CDR2 SQIVND (reference sequence). The CDR3 loop spans 13 amino acids. CDR3 region: CASSIKEIGGYTF. In nucleotides, the CDR3 is TGTGCCAGTAGTATAAAGGAAATAGGTGGCTACACCTTC.

This clone is a singleton in its sample. This chain's CDR3 is CASSAGHPPETQYF. In nucleotides, the CDR3 is TGTGCCAGCAGTGCCGGACACCCCCCGGAGACCCAGTACTTC. The chain carries TRBV6-6 and TRBJ2-5, with D perhaps TRBD1 (5 bases). This CDR3 comprises 14 residues. CDR1 MNHNY and CDR2 SVGAGI come from the germline V gene (reference sequence). Trimming shortened V by 5 bases and J by 5 bases, and 15 bases separated the two germline ends.

This chain connects TRBV2 to TRBJ1-2, with 7 bases lining up with TRBD1. Germline CDR1 SNHLY, CDR2 FYNNEI. With V trimmed by 8 bases and J by 7 bases, 16 bases remained unmatched. The CDR3 has 15 amino acids. DNA of the CDR3: TGTGCCAGCTATACAGGGGCGAGGTACCTCGGTGGCTACACCTTC. Translating gives CASYTGARYLGGYTF.

This clone was detected a few times. V and J are TRBV28 and TRBJ1-5; 9 nucleotides agree with TRBD1. The germline V gene has CDR1 MDHEN and CDR2 SYDVKM. CDR3 size: 14 residues. Trimming at V came to 6 bases and at J to 6 bases, leaving 6 bases not matched to a gene. The CDR3 sequence is CASRVQGAGQPQHF. The CDR3 DNA sequence: TGTGCCAGCAGGGTACAGGGGGCGGGTCAGCCCCAGCATTTT.

The chain couples TRBV24-1 to TRBJ2-3, with D possibly being TRBD2 (6 bases). CDR3 size: 17 residues. V was shortened by 3 bases and J by 3 bases, with 18 bases between the two germline ends. CDR1 is KGHDR, CDR2 SFDVKD, per germline. As DNA, the CDR3 is TGTGCCACCAGTGATCCCCTCGACCCGGGGGTTACAGATACGCAGTATTTT. Translated: CATSDPLDPGVTDTQYF.

The rearrangement uses TRBV4-2 and TRBJ2-1, with 7 bases matching TRBD2. The CDR3 has 15 residues. Germline CDR1 LGHNA, CDR2 YNFKEQ. With V trimmed by 0 bases and J by 9 bases, 8 bases remained unmatched. CDR3 nucleotides: TGTGCCAGCAGCCAAGATGGGACGGGGGGATTTGAGCAGTTCTTC. Translated: CASSQDGTGGFEQFF.

The chain employs TRBV4-2 and TRBJ1-2; D unclear. The V and J ends lost 1 base and 4 bases respectively, with 19 bases between them. The germline V gene encodes CDR1 LGHNA and CDR2 YNFKEQ. The CDR3 runs to 17 residues. As DNA, the CDR3 is TGTGCCAGCAGCCAAGGGGTCGGTTTCCGCACCTCCTATGGCTACACCTTC. Amino acids: CASSQGVGFRTSYGYTF.

This rearrangement joins TRBV7-2 to TRBJ2-1, with a tentative D call TRBD2 (7 bases). Germline assignment: CDR1 SGHTA and CDR2 FQGNSA. The CDR3 has 18 residues. V was pared by 2 bases and J by 7 bases, with 24 bases between. CDR3 loop: CASSLPKGGGQNYNEQFF. Written as DNA, the CDR3 is TGTGCCAGCAGCTTACCTAAAGGGGGGGGCCAAAATTATAATGAGCAGTTCTTC.